This record concerns one T cell receptor beta chain sequence. Only one count was recorded for this clone. The antigen it binds to is not known. No much larger clone exists at a distance of one base, and base qualities are not known. This sample was taken from a study of long-term antiretroviral therapy in people with HIV (dated by TCRdb to between 2021 and 2024). Looking at the study overall: The earliest samples were collected approximately a decade before the 2015 WHO recommendation for immediate ART, a period when ART was typically delayed until CD4 counts fell. A retrospective serial study tested whether changes in peripheral blood TRB repertoire composition and diversity were associated with ART initiation and durable HIV suppression. A total of over 150 cryopreserved PBMC samples came from roughly 30 adults with confirmed HIV infection and were collected serially over a mean of roughly 6 years (range 1-12). Of the roughly 30 participants with HIV, 10 to 11 were female. No cross-contamination during QIAcube processing turned up in test extractions that ran a monoclonal T-cell line alongside 33 polyclonal samples. General conclusions and limits of the study: Starting ART was linked to a significant rise in TRB diversity, yet even after long-term ART the diversity remained significantly lower than in transplant donor controls. Expanded TRB clones identified before ART initiation dominated the repertoire at all time points, although this dominance fluctuated and declined in many PLHIV after ART. No data were available on ART adherence, viral resistance or therapy changes, limiting inferences about post-ART repertoire changes. Because cell numbers in pre-ART samples were limited, unsorted PBMC were profiled instead of sorted CD4+ and CD8+ T cells. CDR3 length ranges in HIV repertoires were narrower than in controls, and network structure suggested an antigen-experienced repertoire with only a slight naive shift after ART. Samples dated from the mid-2000s to the late 2010s, and the ART regimens used may be less effective than current ones. Owing to limited PBMC availability, only the TCR beta chain was sequenced, without alpha chain pairing.

Inclusion was restricted to participants for whom at least one PBMC sample before ART initiation and at least two post-ART samples were available. Every participant with HIV received treatment in the United States of America. Before DNA extraction, cryopreserved samples of about 1-10 million PBMC were thawed and washed. At the time of the earliest PBMC sample, participants with HIV were aged between roughly 23 and 60 years. PBMC samples were contributed by each participant from 1-4 timepoints before ART initiation and 2-8 timepoints after ART initiation, with a median of 7 samples. Serial HIV viral load, CD4+ T-cell count, ART history and demographic data were obtained for every participant. Genomic DNA was extracted from unsorted PBMC with a Qiagen kit on a QIAcube, with processing performed in batches of 12 samples. The immunoSEQ hsTCRB v3.0 assay was used at survey level resolution for TRB variable region sequencing. A depth of roughly 35,000-55,000 T-cell genomes per sample was targeted for TRB sequencing. Pooled TRB libraries were sequenced on an Illumina MiSeq with a v3 150-cycle kit. From the authors' description of their analysis: Repertoire analysis ran in R within a reproducible Nextflow workflow covering QC, data transformation and analysis. LymphoSeq2, an R package for exploring AIRR-Seq data, was used to implement custom analyses. A handful of samples that produced fewer than 5000 total TRB sequences were removed, so approximately 190 HIV repertoires were analyzed. Among the approximately 190 HIV repertoires that were kept, some 60 were collected before ART initiation and under 150 were collected after ART initiation. Repertoires were downsampled to 5000 TRB nucleotide sequences, and summary statistics were averaged over 100 downsampling iterations. Only TRB sequences with CDR3 regions of at least seven amino acids were retained for analysis. A Shannon entropy-derived clonality score and the Gini coefficient were used to measure diversity. In repertoire networks, the top 5000 CDR3 amino acid sequences were linked whenever an edit distance of one separated two sequences. GLIPH2 predicted antigen specificity groups and MHC restriction for TRB CDR3 amino acid sequences. Known CMV, EBV, HIV or tissue antigen associations were flagged by matching CDR3 amino acid sequences against VDJdb and McPAS-TCR. Pre-ART, post-ART and control groups were compared with Wilcoxon signed-rank tests and Holm-Bonferroni correction. The immuneACCESS repertoire file appears here via TCRdb, limited to in-frame rearrangements. These files lack a portion of the clones; in checked studies, under half of the deficit traces to unresolved V genes, and the cause of the others is not known. V and J calls and clone size are those listed in that table; D and trimming were worked out from the DNA. This sample is represented by 32,000 or so clones; roughly 80% of them were singletons. Under 8.5% of the sample lies in the top ten.

The receptor comes from a woman in her fifties or sixties with HIV. Sequenced material: unsorted PBMCs, taken 2 years after starting antiretroviral therapy.

CDR3 protein: CASAPGLPSSYNEQFF. The nucleotide sequence is TGTGCCAGCGCACCCGGGCTTCCCAGCTCCTACAATGAGCAGTTCTTC. The chain links TRBV2 with TRBJ2-1; too little of a D gene remains to name it. The CDR3 runs 16 amino acids, cysteine and phenylalanine included. Only the CDR3 part of the read is kept: 48 bases, read in frame from the first base. The germline V gene supplies CDR1 SNHLY and CDR2 FYNNEI. V lost 8 bases and J lost 0 bases; the stretch between them is 17 bases long. With all but the CDR3 taken from the reference TRBV2 and TRBJ2-1 genes, the full variable domain is: EPEVTQTPSHQVTQMGQEVILRCVPISNHLYFYWYRQILGQKVEFLVSFYNNEISEKSEIFDDQFSVERPDGSNFTLKIRSTKLEDSAMYFCASAPGLPSSYNEQFFGPGTRLTVL.